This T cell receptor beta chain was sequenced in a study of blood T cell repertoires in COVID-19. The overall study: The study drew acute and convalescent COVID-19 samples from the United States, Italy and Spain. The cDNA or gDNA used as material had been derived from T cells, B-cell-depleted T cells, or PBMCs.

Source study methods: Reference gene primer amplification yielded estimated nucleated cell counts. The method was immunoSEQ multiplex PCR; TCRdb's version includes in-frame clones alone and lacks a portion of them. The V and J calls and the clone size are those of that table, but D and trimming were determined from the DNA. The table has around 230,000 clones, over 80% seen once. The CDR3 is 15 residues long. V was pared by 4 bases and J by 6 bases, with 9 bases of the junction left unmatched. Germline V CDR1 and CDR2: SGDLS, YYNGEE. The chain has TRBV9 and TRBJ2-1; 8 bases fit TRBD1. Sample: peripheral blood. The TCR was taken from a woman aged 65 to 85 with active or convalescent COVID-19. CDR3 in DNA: TGTGCCAGCAGCCCCAGGACAGGGAGCGGCAATGAGCAGTTCTTC. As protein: CASSPRTGSGNEQFF. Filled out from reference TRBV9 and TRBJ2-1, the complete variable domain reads DSGVTQTPKHLITATGQRVTLRCSPRSGDLSVYWYQQSLDQGLQFLIQYYNGEERAKGNILERFSAQQFPDLHSELNLSSLELGDSALYFCASSPRTGSGNEQFFGPGTRLTVL.